Shown below are 23 T cell receptor beta chains from a single sample sequenced in a study of blood T cell repertoires in COVID-19. Repertoires were generated with immunoSEQ multiplex PCR, while TCRdb's copy carries only in-frame clones and drops some. The table has under 200,000 clones, roughly 78% seen once; the top ten hold roughly 19%. The sample was PBMCs or T cells enriched from blood (not recorded which). Receptors were obtained from a woman aged 70 to 79 in a cohort exposed to, infected with or recovered from COVID-19 (not recorded which).

This rearrangement joins TRBV6-1 to TRBJ1-5; 7 bases line up with TRBD1. This CDR3 is 14 amino acids long. V shed 2 bases, J shed 6 bases, and the junction held 4 bases outside the gene matches. CDR1 and CDR2 from the germline V gene are MNHNS and SASEGT. CDR3 protein: CASSEQGVGQPQHF. The DNA of the CDR3 is TGTGCCAGCAGTGAACAGGGGGTGGGTCAGCCCCAGCATTTT.

This clone came up a few times. This chain uses TRBV9 with TRBJ2-5; tentatively, D is TRBD2 (6 bases). V was trimmed by 0 bases and J by 2 bases, leaving 14 bases between them. Germline values: CDR1 SGDLS, CDR2 YYNGEE. The CDR3 has 16 residues. CDR3 in amino acids: CASSVAGLGVQETQYF. The DNA of the CDR3 is TGTGCCAGCAGCGTAGCGGGACTGGGTGTACAAGAGACCCAGTACTTC.

This clone was observed a few times. The CDR3 protein is CASSPRGSGVLSSYNEQFF. The CDR3 bases are TGTGCCAGCAGCCCCCGGGGAAGCGGGGTGCTGAGCTCCTACAATGAGCAGTTCTTC. The chain is built from TRBV5-5 and TRBJ2-1; 7 bases are a match to TRBD2. The CDR3 extends over 19 amino acids. V lost 4 bases and J lost 0; bases outside the gene matches: 16. Germline V gene data show CDR1 as SGHKS and CDR2 as YYEKEE (reference sequence).

The V and J genes are TRBV11-2 and TRBJ2-1, with 9 bases lining up with TRBD2. Germline V gene data show CDR1 as SGHAT and CDR2 as FQNNGV. The CDR3 has 16 amino acids. J lost 1 base, V lost 0 bases, and 1 base had no gene match. The CDR3 DNA is TGTGCCAGCAGCTTAGAAGGACTAGCGTCCTACAATGAGCAGTTCTTC. Protein product: CASSLEGLASYNEQFF.

The chain carries TRBV1 and TRBJ2-1; the DNA was not compared with TRBD2, the D call given in the table. TRBV1 is a pseudogene locus. The CDR3 has 10 amino acids. The CDR3 DNA follows: TGCGGACGGGGCTACAATGAGCAGTTCTTC. This translates into CGRGYNEQFF.

This clone was observed a handful of times. The chain has TRBV7-3 and TRBJ2-1; maybe TRBD2 (6 bases). The CDR3 sequence is 13 residues long. Germline V gene lookup returns CDR1 SGHTA and CDR2 FQGTGA. V shed 5 bases and J shed 8 bases, with 13 bases lying between them. CDR3 bases: TGTGCCAGCAGCATGGAGGGCCGCGATGAGCAGTTCTTC. Protein: CASSMEGRDEQFF.

The genes are TRBV12-3 or TRBV12-4 and TRBJ2-5; maybe TRBD2 (6 bases). The V and J ends lost 4 bases and 5 bases respectively, with 11 bases between them. CDR3 length equals 13 residues. CDR3 in DNA: TGTGCCAGCAGTTGGACTGGGAGGGAGACCCAGTACTTC. Its translation is CASSWTGRETQYF.

The chain is built from TRBV5-1 and TRBJ1-2; TRBD1 aligns across 8 bases. J lost 6 bases, V lost 3 bases, and 4 bases had no gene match. The CDR3 is 13 amino acids. In germline, CDR1 is SGHRS, CDR2 YFSETQ. The CDR3 DNA is TGCGCCAGCAGCTCACAGGGGGACGATGGCTACACCTTC. Its translation is CASSSQGDDGYTF.

The CDR3 DNA is TGTGCCAGCAGCTTGGCCGCCTATGCCGGGGAGCTGTTTTTT. It is translated as CASSLAAYAGELFF. The V and J genes are TRBV5-8 and TRBJ2-2, with D hard to call. The V gene lost 0 bases and the J gene lost 6 bases, with 9 bases spanning the gap. This CDR3 has 14 amino acids. The germline V gene has CDR1 SGHTS and CDR2 YDEGEE.

This clone was seen a few times. V is TRBV19 and J is TRBJ1-1; D is ambiguous. This CDR3 spans 13 amino acids. The V end lost 4 bases, the J end lost 5 bases, and 11 bases lay between the germline ends. CDR1 and CDR2 (germline): LNHDA, SQIVND (reference sequence). For the CDR3, the DNA is TGTGCCAGTAGTAAGACCGGAGAGACTGAAGCTTTCTTT. Its translation: CASSKTGETEAFF.

The chain combines TRBV18 with TRBJ2-7, with 9 bases matching TRBD2. CDR1 is KGHSH and CDR2 is LQKENI in the germline V gene. Trimming removed 5 bases from V and 3 bases from J; junction bases left unmatched: 5. The length of the CDR3 is 14 residues. CDR3 residues: CASSSIAGDYEQYF. The CDR3 DNA sequence: TGTGCCAGCTCATCCATAGCGGGAGACTACGAGCAGTACTTC. Supplemented by reference TRBV18 and TRBJ2-7, the full variable domain reads NAGVMQNPRHLVRRRGQEARLRCSPMKGHSHVYWYRQLPEEGLKFMVYLQKENIIDESGMPKERFSAEFPKEGPSILRIQQVVRGDSAAYFCASSSIAGDYEQYFGPGTRLTVT.

The chain joins TRBV28 to TRBJ1-3; TRBD1 aligns across 7 bases. The germline CDR1 and CDR2 sequences are MDHEN and SYDVKM. V shed 4 bases and J 0 bases; nucleotides not matched to a gene: 12. The CDR3 runs 18 residues. The chain's CDR3 is CASSSQGVFLNSGNTIYF. CDR3 DNA: TGTGCCAGCAGTTCCCAGGGGGTCTTCCTTAACTCTGGAAACACCATATATTTT.

The V gene is TRBV7-2, the J gene TRBJ2-1; 9 bases match TRBD2. The germline V gene encodes CDR1 SGHTA and CDR2 FQGNSA. CDR3 size: 13 residues. V lost 1 base, J lost 13 bases, and 5 bases stayed unmatched. The CDR3 spells CASSLVRTSAQFF. In DNA, the CDR3 is TGTGCCAGCAGCTTAGTGCGGACTAGCGCTCAGTTCTTC.

This chain uses TRBV2 with TRBJ1-1, with unresolved D. V lost 7 bases, J lost 0 bases, and 12 bases lay in between. In germline, CDR1 is SNHLY, CDR2 FYNNEI. The CDR3 sequence is 14 residues long. This CDR3 is CASTPGLVNTEAFF. The CDR3 DNA reads as TGTGCCAGCACACCAGGTTTGGTGAACACTGAAGCTTTCTTT.

This chain connects TRBV28 to TRBJ2-2; 8 positions agree with TRBD1. The CDR3 sequence is 14 residues long. The germline gives CDR1 MDHEN, CDR2 SYDVKM. The trim removed 7 bases at V and 9 bases at J, leaving 10 bases unmatched. In DNA form, the CDR3 reads TGTGCCAGCACCCGGACAGGGCCCGGCCGGGAGCTGTTTTTT. Translating gives CASTRTGPGRELFF.

This clone was recorded only once. The rearrangement joins TRBV7-6 to TRBJ2-5, with 11 bases fitting TRBD1. The CDR3 sequence is 15 residues long. In germline, CDR1 is SGHVS, CDR2 FNYEAQ. Trimming at V came to 5 bases and at J to 5 bases, leaving 7 bases not matched to a gene. The CDR3 bases are TGTGCCAGCAGCCAGTTCGGGACAGGGGGGGAGACCCAGTACTTC. The encoded protein is CASSQFGTGGETQYF.

This chain connects TRBV6-5 to TRBJ2-3; TRBD2 might be the D (6 bases). CDR1 and CDR2 (germline): MNHEY, SVGAGI. The CDR3 runs 15 residues. The V end lost 6 bases, the J end lost 2 bases, and 15 bases lay between the germline ends. This chain's CDR3 is CASRFHSGATDTQYF. CDR3 sequence (DNA): TGTGCCAGCAGGTTCCATAGCGGCGCCACAGATACGCAGTATTTT.

The chain combines TRBV28 with TRBJ2-5, with TRBD2 matching 9 bases. Per the germline V gene, CDR1 is MDHEN and CDR2 is SYDVKM. V lost 5 bases and J lost 0; bases outside the gene matches: 7. The CDR3 contains 16 residues. The CDR3 loop is CASSPWAGGNQETQYF. CDR3 nucleotide sequence: TGTGCCAGCAGTCCCTGGGCGGGGGGGAACCAAGAGACCCAGTACTTC.

The gene calls are TRBV5-1 and TRBJ1-1, with 9 positions matching TRBD1. V lost 0 bases to trimming and J lost 0 bases; unmatched junction nucleotides: 9. Germline CDR1 is SGHRS and CDR2 is YFSETQ. The CDR3 length is 18 residues. The CDR3 protein is CASSLAGTGSILNTEAFF. In nucleotides, the CDR3 is TGCGCCAGCAGCTTGGCCGGGACAGGGAGTATCCTGAACACTGAAGCTTTCTTT.

The V and J genes are TRBV28 and TRBJ2-1, with a possible D match to TRBD2 (7 bases). There are 15 residues in the CDR3. Germline CDR1 and CDR2: MDHEN and SYDVKM. The ends were cut back, 6 bases at V and 8 bases at J, with 20 bases in the middle. In DNA, the CDR3 is TGTGCCAGCAGGCCACAGGGCGGGAGTGAGGATGAGCAGTTCTTC. Translation gives CASRPQGGSEDEQFF.

The V call is TRBV5-1, the J call TRBJ1-6; D is undetermined. Germline lookup yields CDR1 SGHRS and CDR2 YFSETQ. CDR3 size: 14 residues. The V end was cut by 0 bases, the J end by 4 bases, with 5 bases between. CDR3 region: CASSLAEYNSPLHF. CDR3 DNA: TGCGCCAGCAGCTTGGCCGAGTATAATTCACCCCTCCACTTT.

J is TRBJ1-5 and V is TRBV28; TRBD1 is a possible D gene (6 bases). The germline V gene has CDR1 MDHEN and CDR2 SYDVKM. V was shortened by 7 bases and J by 7 bases, with 11 bases between the two germline ends. The CDR3 extends over 12 amino acids. The CDR3 loop reads CASTRQVQPQHF. CDR3 sequence (DNA): TGTGCCAGCACCAGACAGGTCCAGCCCCAGCATTTT.

The CDR3 is CASRGSGSTQYF. As DNA, the CDR3 is TGTGCCAGTAGGGGGAGCGGGAGCACGCAGTATTTT. The chain couples TRBV19 to TRBJ2-3, with TRBD2 identical over 8 bases. V gave up 6 bases and J gave up 9 bases; unmatched junction bases: 5. CDR3 length: 12 residues. CDR1 is LNHDA and CDR2 is SQIVND in the germline V gene (reference sequence).